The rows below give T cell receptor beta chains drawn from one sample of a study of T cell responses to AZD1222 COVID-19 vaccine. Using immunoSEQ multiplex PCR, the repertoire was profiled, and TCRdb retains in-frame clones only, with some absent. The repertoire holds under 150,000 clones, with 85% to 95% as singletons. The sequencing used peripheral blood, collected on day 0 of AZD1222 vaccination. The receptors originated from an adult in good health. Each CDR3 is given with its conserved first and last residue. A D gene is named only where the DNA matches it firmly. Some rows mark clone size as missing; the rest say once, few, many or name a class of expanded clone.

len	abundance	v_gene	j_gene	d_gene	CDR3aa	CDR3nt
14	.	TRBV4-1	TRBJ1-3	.	CASSQGVWGNTIYF	TGCGCCAGCAGCCAAGGAGTCTGGGGAAACACCATATATTTT
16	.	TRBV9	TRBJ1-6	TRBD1	CASSARGKAVDSPLHF	TGTGCCAGCAGCGCCAGGGGGAAGGCGGTGGATTCACCCCTCCACTTT
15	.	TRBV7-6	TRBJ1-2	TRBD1	CASSPGQGNGYGYTF	TGTGCCAGCAGCCCGGGACAGGGCAACGGCTATGGCTACACCTTC
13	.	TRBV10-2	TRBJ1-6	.	CASTEQISGPLHF	TGCGCCAGCACCGAACAGATCTCGGGACCCCTCCACTTT
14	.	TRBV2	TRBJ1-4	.	CASSTGTTNEKLFF	TGTGCCAGCAGTACAGGGACGACTAATGAAAAACTGTTTTTT
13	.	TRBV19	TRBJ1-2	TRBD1	CASSTRTGVDYTF	TGTGCCAGTAGTACCCGGACAGGGGTGGATTACACCTTC
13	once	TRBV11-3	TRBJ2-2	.	CASSRGGIEELFF	TGTGCCAGCAGCCGAGGGGGGATCGAAGAGCTGTTTTTT
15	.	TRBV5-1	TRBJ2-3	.	CASSFSTYLPDTQYF	TGCGCCAGCAGCTTCTCGACGTACCTCCCAGATACGCAGTATTTT
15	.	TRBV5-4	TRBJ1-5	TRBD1	CASSLQGMGNQPQHF	TGTGCCAGCAGCTTACAGGGGATGGGCAATCAGCCCCAGCATTTT
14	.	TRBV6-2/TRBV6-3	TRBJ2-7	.	CASSYSTETYEQYF	TGTGCCAGCAGTTACTCGACCGAAACCTACGAGCAGTACTTC
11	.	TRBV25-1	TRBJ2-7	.	CASSPGRMQYF	TGTGCCAGCAGTCCGGGACGGATGCAGTACTTC
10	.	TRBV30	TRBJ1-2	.	CAWTGKGYTF	TGTGCCTGGACAGGGAAAGGCTACACCTTC
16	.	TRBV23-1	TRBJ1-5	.	CASSQFGRPHNQPQHF	TGCGCCAGCAGTCAATTTGGCAGGCCACACAATCAGCCCCAGCATTTT
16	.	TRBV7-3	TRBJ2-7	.	CASSLTGRRYSYEQYF	TGTGCCAGCAGTTTAACGGGGAGACGGTACTCCTACGAGCAGTACTTC
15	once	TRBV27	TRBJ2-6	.	CASTTFGSGANVLTF	TGTGCCAGCACAACCTTTGGATCTGGGGCCAACGTCCTGACTTTC
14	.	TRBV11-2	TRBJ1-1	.	CASSKGGVRTEAFF	TGTGCCAGCAGCAAGGGGGGGGTAAGAACTGAAGCTTTCTTT
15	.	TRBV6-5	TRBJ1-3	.	CASRRGPNSGNTIYF	TGTGCCAGCAGACGGGGACCGAACTCTGGAAACACCATATATTTT
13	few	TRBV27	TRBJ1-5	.	CATLGGVGQPQHF	TGTGCCACTCTGGGGGGGGTTGGGCAGCCCCAGCATTTT
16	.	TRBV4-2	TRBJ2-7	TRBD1	CASSQGTGEWDYEQYF	TGTGCCAGCAGCCAAGGGACAGGGGAATGGGATTACGAGCAGTACTTC
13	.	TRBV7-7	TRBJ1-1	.	CASSSGPNTEAFF	TGTGCCAGCAGCTCGGGCCCGAACACTGAAGCTTTCTTT
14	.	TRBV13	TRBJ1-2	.	CASSLNGAGIGYTF	TGTGCCAGCAGCCTTAATGGGGCAGGGATTGGCTACACCTTC
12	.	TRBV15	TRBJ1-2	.	CATSRDGGGYTF	TGTGCCACCAGCAGAGATGGGGGAGGCTACACCTTC
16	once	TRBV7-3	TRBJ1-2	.	CASSLKPPNTNYGYTF	TGTGCCAGCAGCTTAAAACCCCCAAACACTAACTATGGCTACACCTTC
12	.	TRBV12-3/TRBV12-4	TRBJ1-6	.	CASSQGSSPLHF	TGTGCCAGCAGTCAGGGGTCTTCACCCCTCCACTTT
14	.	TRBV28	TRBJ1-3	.	CASRSPSSGNTIYF	TGTGCCAGCAGGTCCCCTTCGTCTGGAAACACCATATATTTT
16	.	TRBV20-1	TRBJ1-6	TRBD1	CSASTTGGAYNSPLHF	TGCAGTGCTAGTACGACAGGGGGCGCTTATAATTCACCCCTCCACTTT
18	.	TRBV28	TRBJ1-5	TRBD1	CASSSRMGQGDGNQPQHF	TGTGCCAGCAGTTCCCGAATGGGACAGGGTGATGGCAATCAGCCCCAGCATTTT
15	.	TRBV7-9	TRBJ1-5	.	CASSTLSGRNQPQHF	TGTGCCAGCAGCACCTTGTCGGGCCGAAATCAGCCCCAGCATTTT
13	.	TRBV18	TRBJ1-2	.	CASSPPGIDGYTF	TGTGCCAGCTCACCACCGGGCATAGATGGCTACACCTTC
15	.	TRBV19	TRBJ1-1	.	CASSIGVRVNTEAFF	TGTGCCAGTAGTATAGGAGTCAGAGTGAACACTGAAGCTTTCTTT
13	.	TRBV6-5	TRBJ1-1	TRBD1	CASNDRQGGTAFF	TGTGCCAGCAACGATCGACAGGGCGGGACGGCTTTCTTT
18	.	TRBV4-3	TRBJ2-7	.	CASSQEPDPQGHSYEQYF	TGCGCCAGCAGCCAAGAGCCGGACCCACAGGGACACTCCTACGAGCAGTACTTC
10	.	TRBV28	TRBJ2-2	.	CASKAGELFF	TGTGCCAGCAAGGCCGGGGAGCTGTTTTTT
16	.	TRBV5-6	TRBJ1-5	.	CASSPRDGDSNQPQHF	TGTGCCAGCAGCCCCCGGGACGGTGATAGCAATCAGCCCCAGCATTTT
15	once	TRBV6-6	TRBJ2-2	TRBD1	CASSPTGGTTGELFF	TGTGCCAGCAGCCCGACAGGGGGGACCACCGGGGAGCTGTTTTTT
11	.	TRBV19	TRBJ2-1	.	CASSTHREQFF	TGTGCCAGTAGTACCCACAGGGAGCAGTTCTTC
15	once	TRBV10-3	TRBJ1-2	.	CAISSDGGANYGYTF	TGTGCCATTTCCTCCGATGGGGGGGCTAACTATGGCTACACCTTC
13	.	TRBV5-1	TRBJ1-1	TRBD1	CASSWTGGTEAFF	TGCGCCAGCAGCTGGACAGGGGGCACTGAAGCTTTCTTT
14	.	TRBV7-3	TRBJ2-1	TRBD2	CASSSAGGLNEQFF	TGTGCCAGCAGCTCCGCGGGAGGGTTGAATGAGCAGTTCTTC
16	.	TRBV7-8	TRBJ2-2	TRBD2	CASSRGVAGGTGELFF	TGTGCCAGCAGCCGAGGAGTAGCGGGGGGCACCGGGGAGCTGTTTTTT
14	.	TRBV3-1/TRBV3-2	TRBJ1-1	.	CASSQGFLLAGAFF	TGTGCCAGCAGCCAAGGGTTTTTGTTAGCCGGAGCTTTCTTT
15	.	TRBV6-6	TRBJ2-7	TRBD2	CASSYHGLAGDEQYF	TGTGCCAGCAGCTACCACGGACTAGCGGGAGACGAGCAGTACTTC
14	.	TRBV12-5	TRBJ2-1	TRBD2	CASGGRADYNEQFF	TGTGCTAGTGGTGGGAGGGCGGATTACAATGAGCAGTTCTTC
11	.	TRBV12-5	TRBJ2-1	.	CASGLGAVQLF	TGTGCTAGTGGTTTGGGTGCGGTTCAGCTCTTC
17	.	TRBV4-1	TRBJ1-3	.	CASSQNPLGSSGNTIYF	TGCGCCAGCAGCCAAAACCCCCTTGGGAGCTCTGGAAACACCATATATTTT
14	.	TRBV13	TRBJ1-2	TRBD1	CASSSPGTGDGYTF	TGTGCCAGCAGCTCCCCTGGGACAGGGGATGGCTACACCTTC
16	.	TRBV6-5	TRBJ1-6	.	CASSYEGIGGNSPLHF	TGTGCCAGCAGTTACGAGGGGATAGGAGGGAATTCACCCCTCCACTTT
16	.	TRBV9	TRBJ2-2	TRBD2	CASSVGLAGFTGELFF	TGTGCCAGCAGCGTAGGGCTAGCGGGGTTCACCGGGGAGCTGTTTTTT
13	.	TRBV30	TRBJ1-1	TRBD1	CAWSVMTGAEAFF	TGTGCCTGGAGTGTTATGACAGGGGCTGAAGCTTTCTTT
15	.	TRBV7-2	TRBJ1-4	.	CASSPLGQPNEKLFF	TGTGCCAGCAGCCCTTTGGGACAACCTAATGAAAAACTGTTTTTT
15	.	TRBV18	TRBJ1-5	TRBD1	CASSPDRANNQPQHF	TGTGCCAGCTCACCAGACAGGGCAAACAATCAGCCCCAGCATTTT